The 7 T cell receptor beta chains in this list originate from one sample, sequenced in a study of blood T cell repertoires in COVID-19. Repertoires were generated with immunoSEQ multiplex PCR, while TCRdb's copy carries only in-frame clones and drops some. Of roughly 250,000 clones in the sample, 80% to 90% were seen once. The specimen sequenced was PBMCs or T cells enriched from blood (not recorded which). These TCRs come from a middle-aged woman who had been exposed to COVID-19.

The J gene is TRBJ1-4, the V gene TRBV28; D is ambiguous. Germline CDR1 MDHEN, CDR2 SYDVKM. This CDR3 has 13 residues. V lost 3 bases and J 8 bases, leaving 10 bases between the germline ends. CDR3 amino acids: CASSFMAREKLFF. The CDR3, as DNA: TGTGCCAGCAGTTTCATGGCCAGGGAAAAACTGTTTTTT.

This chain uses TRBV7-9 with TRBJ1-4; tentatively, D is TRBD1 (5 bases). V gave up 6 bases and J gave up 7 bases, with 18 bases separating them. Germline V CDR1 and CDR2: SEHNR, FQNEAQ (reference sequence). There are 15 residues in the CDR3. For the CDR3, the DNA is TGTGCCAGCAGTCCCTCCCATGGGGCGCCTGAAAAACTGTTTTTT. It codes for CASSPSHGAPEKLFF.

The chain joins TRBV7-3 to TRBJ2-5; D gene uncertain. The V and J ends lost 3 bases and 7 bases respectively, with 15 bases between them. Germline values: CDR1 SGHTA, CDR2 FQGTGA. The CDR3 totals 14 residues. This CDR3 is CASSLGSTLGTQYF. CDR3 nucleotide sequence: TGTGCCAGCAGCTTGGGCTCAACGCTGGGGACCCAGTACTTC.

This clone has a handful of counts. This chain links TRBV9 with TRBJ2-3; 10 bases are a match to TRBD2. CDR3 size: 15 residues. Per the germline V gene, CDR1 is SGDLS and CDR2 is YYNGEE. J was trimmed by 5 bases and V by 1 base; bases with no gene match: 4. CDR3: CASSVSGGVLDTQYF. The CDR3 bases are TGTGCCAGCAGCGTAAGCGGGGGGGTTCTAGATACGCAGTATTTT.

This chain connects TRBV30 to TRBJ1-1; D call uncertain. Germline V gene sequence: CDR1 GTSNPN, CDR2 SVGIG (reference sequence). V was clipped by 3 bases and J by 2 bases, with 7 bases between them. This CDR3 is built from 12 residues. The CDR3 protein is CAWRRDNTEAFF. The CDR3 nucleotides read TGTGCCTGGAGGAGGGATAACACTGAAGCTTTCTTT.

In regard to this clone: Other nucleotide sequences in the sample specify the same CDR3. The chain combines TRBV12-3 or TRBV12-4 with TRBJ1-1; D is unresolved. Trimming removed 5 bases at V and 1 base at J, with 8 bases between. The CDR3 sequence is 13 residues long. The DNA of the CDR3 is TGTGCCAGCAGTCCTACAGCGAACACTGAAGCTTTCTTT. Translated, it gives CASSPTANTEAFF.

The genes are TRBV7-8 and TRBJ2-3; 13 bases align to TRBD2. Germline V CDR1 and CDR2: SGHVS, FQNEAQ. CDR3 length: 17 residues. The V gene end was trimmed by 5 bases and the J gene end by 4 bases; junction bases not matched to a gene: 9. The CDR3 spells CASSQLLLAGGPDTQYF. CDR3 nucleotides: TGTGCCAGCAGCCAACTCCTACTAGCGGGAGGGCCAGATACGCAGTATTTT.